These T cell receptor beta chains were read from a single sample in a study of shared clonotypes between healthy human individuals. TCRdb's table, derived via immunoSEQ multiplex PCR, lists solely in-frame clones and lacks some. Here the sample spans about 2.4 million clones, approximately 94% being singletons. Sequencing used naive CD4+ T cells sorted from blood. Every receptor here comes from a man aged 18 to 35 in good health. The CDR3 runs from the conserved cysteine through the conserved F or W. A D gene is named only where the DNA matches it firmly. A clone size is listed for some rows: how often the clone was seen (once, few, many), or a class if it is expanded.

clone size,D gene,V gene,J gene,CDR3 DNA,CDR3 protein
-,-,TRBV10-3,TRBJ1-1,TGTGCCATCAGTGATAGTTGGGGGGAGGCTGAAGCTTTCTTT,CAISDSWGEAEAFF
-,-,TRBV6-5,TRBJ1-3,TGTGCCAGCAGTTCCAACAACCGGGGGCTTGGAAACACCATATATTTT,CASSSNNRGLGNTIYF
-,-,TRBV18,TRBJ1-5,TGTGCCAGCTCACCAGGAGTTAGCAATCAGCCCCAGCATTTT,CASSPGVSNQPQHF
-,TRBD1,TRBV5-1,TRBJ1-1,TGCGCCAGCAGCGTGGCGGGACAGACCATGAACACTGAAGCTTTCTTT,CASSVAGQTMNTEAFF
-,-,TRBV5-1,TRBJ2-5,TGCGCCAGCAGCTCCCCTCGGGGATTACTCCAAGAGACCCAGTACTTC,CASSSPRGLLQETQYF
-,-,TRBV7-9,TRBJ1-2,TGTGCCAGCAGCTTAAACCTCAATCCGCTTCGCTTC,CASSLNLNPLRF
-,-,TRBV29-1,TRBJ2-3,TGCAGCGTTGAAGACCAAATAGTGACCACAGATACGCAGTATTTT,CSVEDQIVTTDTQYF
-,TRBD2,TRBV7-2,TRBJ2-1,TGTGCCAGCAGTTTTTTGAGCGGGGGACTCTACAATGAGCAGTTCTTC,CASSFLSGGLYNEQFF
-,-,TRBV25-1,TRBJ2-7,TGTGCCAGCAGTGACCGGGGAGGCTCCTACGAGCAGTACTTC,CASSDRGGSYEQYF
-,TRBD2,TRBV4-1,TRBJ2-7,TGCGCCAGCAGCCAAGACGTGGCGAGCGGGGGCCTACGCTCCTACGAGCAGTACTTC,CASSQDVASGGLRSYEQYF
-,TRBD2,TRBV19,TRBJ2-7,TGTGCCAGTAGTAATCGGACTAGCGGGGGTACTTACGAGCAGTACTTC,CASSNRTSGGTYEQYF
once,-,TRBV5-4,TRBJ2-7,TGTGCCAGCAGCGCTCGTGGGAACGAGCAGTACTTC,CASSARGNEQYF
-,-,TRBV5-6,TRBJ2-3,TGTGCCAGCAGCTTGGGGCTGGGGGCCACAGATACGCAGTATTTT,CASSLGLGATDTQYF
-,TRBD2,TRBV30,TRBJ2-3,TGTGCCTGGGCCGGACTAGCGGGGTGGACAGATACGCAGTATTTT,CAWAGLAGWTDTQYF
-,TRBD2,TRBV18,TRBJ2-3,TGTGCCAGCTCAACCGGGACTAGCGGGAGGGCGGCAGATACGCAGTATTTT,CASSTGTSGRAADTQYF
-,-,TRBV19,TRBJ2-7,TGTGCCAGTAGTAGCCGGGACTTCTCCTACGAGCAGTACTTC,CASSSRDFSYEQYF
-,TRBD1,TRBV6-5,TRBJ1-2,TGTGCCAGCAGTTACGACAGGGGTTCCGATGGCTACACCTTC,CASSYDRGSDGYTF